This T cell receptor (beta chain) originates from a study of somatic mutations in cytotoxic T cells in rheumatoid arthritis. Study overall: Blood (30 ml EDTA) from each patient was taken right after diagnosis, before any treatment. Selected populations of V beta antibody-stained T cells underwent flow sorting at nearly 100% purity; these encompassed V beta1+ cells subjected to TCRB sequencing. Whole-study findings and limits: Unidentified antigens were the targets of the expanded CD8+ clones.

Libraries were prepared by immunoSEQ multiplex PCR; TCRdb keeps only in-frame clonotypes and omits some of them. The sample has more than 12,000 clones; 55% to 85% are singletons. The V and J ends lost 4 bases and 2 bases respectively, with 9 bases between them. Germline CDR1 and CDR2: SGHRS and YFSETQ. CDR3 length equals 13 residues. Worth noting for this clone: Its antigen remains unidentified.

The clonotype comes from an adult with rheumatoid arthritis. The V call is TRBV5-1, the J call TRBJ1-1; the D is unclear. The source material was CD8+ T cells sorted from blood. The CDR3 coding sequence is TGCGCCAGCAGCCCGACCGGTAACACTGAAGCTTTCTTT. This gives the protein CASSPTGNTEAFF.